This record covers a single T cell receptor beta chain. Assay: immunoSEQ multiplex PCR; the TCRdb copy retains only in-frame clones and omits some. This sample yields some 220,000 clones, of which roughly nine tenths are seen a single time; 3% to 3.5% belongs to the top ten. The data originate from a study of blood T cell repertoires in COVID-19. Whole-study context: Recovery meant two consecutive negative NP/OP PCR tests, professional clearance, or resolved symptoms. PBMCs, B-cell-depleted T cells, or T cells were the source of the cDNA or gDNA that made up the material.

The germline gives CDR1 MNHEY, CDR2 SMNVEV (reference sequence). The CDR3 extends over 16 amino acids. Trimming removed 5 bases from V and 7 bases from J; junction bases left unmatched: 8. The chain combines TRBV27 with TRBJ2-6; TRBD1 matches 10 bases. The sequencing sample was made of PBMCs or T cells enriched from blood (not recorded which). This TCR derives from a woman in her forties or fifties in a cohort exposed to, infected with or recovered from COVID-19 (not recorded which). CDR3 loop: CASSTSGTGVANVLTF. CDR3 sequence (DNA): TGTGCCAGCAGTACATCCGGGACAGGGGTCGCCAACGTCCTGACTTTC.